This entry lists 5 T cell receptor beta chains sequenced from one sample in a study of shared clonotypes between healthy human individuals. TCRdb's table, derived via immunoSEQ multiplex PCR, lists solely in-frame clones and lacks some. In the table there are some 320,000 clones, around 86% of which are singletons. Sequencing used memory CD8+ T cells sorted from blood. Stated subset: CD45RO+ cells pooled with CCR7-negative TemRA cells. These receptors were taken from a man between 18 and 29 years old in good health.

The rearrangement links TRBV27 to TRBJ2-7; D is undetermined. The CDR3 consists of 14 residues. Germline V gene data show CDR1 as MNHEY and CDR2 as SMNVEV (reference sequence). Trimming removed 9 bases at V and 3 bases at J, with 18 bases between. CDR3 residues: CASHRTGESYEQYF. CDR3 sequence (DNA): TGTGCCAGTCACCGAACCGGAGAGAGCTACGAGCAGTACTTC.

This clone was observed at least ten times. The sample holds other DNA sequences that translate to the same CDR3. The rearrangement joins TRBV5-6 to TRBJ2-7, with 11 bases lining up with TRBD2. J was trimmed by 3 bases and V by 0 bases; bases with no gene match: 2. This CDR3 spans 15 amino acids. CDR1 is SGHDT, CDR2 YYEEEE, per germline. The CDR3: CASSLGLAGGYEQYF. The CDR3 DNA is TGTGCCAGCAGCTTGGGGCTAGCGGGAGGCTACGAGCAGTACTTC.

The chain employs TRBV28 and TRBJ1-6; TRBD1 aligns across 7 bases. Germline CDR1 MDHEN, CDR2 SYDVKM. The CDR3 length is 13 residues. Trimming at V came to 5 bases and at J to 7 bases, leaving 2 bases not matched to a gene. The CDR3 loop reads CASSRGGNSPLHF. As DNA, the CDR3 is TGTGCCAGCAGTCGAGGGGGCAATTCACCCCTCCACTTT.

The chain uses TRBV27 and TRBJ2-3, with 9 bases aligning to TRBD1. The length of the CDR3 is 17 residues. The trim removed 2 bases at V and 4 bases at J, leaving 10 bases unmatched. Germline V gene sequence: CDR1 MNHEY, CDR2 SMNVEV (reference sequence). The CDR3 DNA sequence: TGTGCCAGCAGTTTAGGTCCTGGGACAGGGTTTGCAGATACGCAGTATTTT. Translating gives CASSLGPGTGFADTQYF.

The chain links TRBV10-3 to TRBJ2-2; D is possibly TRBD2 (6 bases). V gave up 3 bases and J gave up 1 base, with 6 bases separating them. The CDR3 spans 14 residues. CDR1 and CDR2 (germline): ENHRY, SYGVKD. In DNA, the CDR3 is TGTGCCATCAGTGACGGGGGGAACACCGGGGAGCTGTTTTTT. Protein: CAISDGGNTGELFF.